The 29 T cell receptor beta chains listed next were all sequenced from one sample in a study of blood T cells in healthy people across ages. Next came a second PCR, run for roughly 6 to 11 cycles, which used a sample-barcoded 5' primer along with a J-beta primer mix. TCRdb passed the 5' RACE reads through MiXCR, listing each CDR3 protein once. The sample lists 700,000 or so distinct CDR3 sequences; approximately 40% were seen once. Sequenced input: blood. The receptors originated from a man older than 75 in good health.

The V gene is TRBV18, the J gene TRBJ2-1; the match to TRBD2 covers 10 bases. CDR1 and CDR2 (germline): KGHSH, LQKENI. The J segment lost 6 bases and the V segment lost 5 bases, leaving 10 bases of the junction unmatched. There are 16 residues in the CDR3. CDR3 nucleotide sequence: TGTGCCAGCTCATCTATAGCGGGAGGATCCGGCAATGAGCAGTTCTTC. Translation: CASSSIAGGSGNEQFF.

CDR3 protein: CASSLVAGAQETQYF. CDR3 in DNA: TGTGCCAGCAGCTTAGTAGCGGGGGCTCAAGAGACCCAGTACTTC. The chain has TRBV7-9 and TRBJ2-5; 9 bases match TRBD2. The trim removed 1 base at V and 2 bases at J, leaving 2 bases unmatched. The germline gives CDR1 SEHNR, CDR2 FQNEAQ (reference sequence). The CDR3 runs to 15 residues. The full variable domain, with the rest looked up from reference TRBV7-9 and TRBJ2-5, is DTGVSQNPRHKITKRGQNVTFRCDPISEHNRLYWYRQTLGQGPEFLTYFQNEAQLEKSRLLSDRFSAERPKGSFSTLEIQRTEQGDSAMYLCASSLVAGAQETQYFGPGTRLLVL.

This clonotype was counted between two and nine times. The chain combines TRBV4-2 with TRBJ2-1; possible D gene TRBD1, 6 bases. The CDR3 consists of 19 residues. Trimming removed 0 bases at V and 0 bases at J, with 18 bases between. Germline V gene sequence: CDR1 LGHNA, CDR2 YNFKEQ. The CDR3 reads CASSQDRGRQVSSYNEQFF. The CDR3 nucleotides read TGTGCCAGCAGCCAAGATAGGGGGAGACAAGTATCCTCCTACAATGAGCAGTTCTTC.

This clonotype turned up a few times. The V and J genes are TRBV28 and TRBJ2-4, with D possibly being TRBD1 or TRBD2 (6 bases each). This CDR3 has 16 amino acids. The V end was cut by 4 bases, the J end by 0 bases, with 13 bases between. In germline, CDR1 is MDHEN, CDR2 SYDVKM. In DNA, the CDR3 is TGTGCCAGCAGTTACCCCAGGGGACTAGCCAAAAACATTCAGTACTTC. This encodes CASSYPRGLAKNIQYF.

To note about this clonotype: A much larger clonotype is one base distant, so this may be a read error. Written as DNA, the CDR3 is TGTGCCAGCAGCTCAACCCCAATAAACAATGAGCAGTACTTC. Residues: CASSSTPINNEQYF. The chain combines TRBV7-2 with TRBJ2-1; D gene uncertain. The J call may not be correct, given that the DNA end is closer to TRBJ2-7. The CDR3 is 14 residues long. Germline CDR1 SGHTA, CDR2 FQGNSA.

This rearrangement joins TRBV7-9 to TRBJ1-1; D not certain. The germline V gene has CDR1 SEHNR and CDR2 FQNEAQ (reference sequence). The CDR3 has 14 residues. V lost 3 bases, J lost 5 bases, and 13 bases lay in between. The CDR3 loop reads CASSFGRTGTEAFF. CDR3 coding DNA: TGTGCCAGCAGCTTTGGCAGGACGGGGACTGAAGCTTTCTTT. Complete variable domain (other parts from reference TRBV7-9 and TRBJ1-1): DTGVSQNPRHKITKRGQNVTFRCDPISEHNRLYWYRQTLGQGPEFLTYFQNEAQLEKSRLLSDRFSAERPKGSFSTLEIQRTEQGDSAMYLCASSFGRTGTEAFFGQGTRLTVV.

This sequence joins TRBV24-1 and TRBJ2-7, with no clear D. CDR1 and CDR2 (germline): KGHDR, SFDVKD. V lost 5 bases, J lost 7 bases, and 14 bases lay in between. The CDR3 spans 13 residues. The CDR3 coding sequence is TGTGCCACCAGTGGTCAGGCCTACAATGAGCAGTACTTC. As protein: CATSGQAYNEQYF.

The chain uses TRBV4-2 and TRBJ2-2, with TRBD1 matching over 12 bases. V was clipped by 3 bases and J by 7 bases; unmatched bases: 12. The V gene's germline CDR1 is LGHNA and CDR2 YNFKEQ. This CDR3 has 18 amino acids. The CDR3 region has the DNA TGTGCCAGCAGCCATCTCAGTGGGGGACAGGGGGCGGTCGGGGAGCTGTTTTTT. It encodes CASSHLSGGQGAVGELFF.

The rearrangement joins TRBV4-2 to TRBJ2-1, with a weak D call TRBD2 (5 bases). This CDR3 is 13 amino acids long. Germline CDR1 and CDR2: LGHNA and YNFKEQ. Trimming left V 1 base short and J 13 bases short, with 14 bases between. The CDR3 nucleotides read TGTGCCAGCAGCCAAGGCCCGAGGGAGACCCAGTTCTTC. Its protein product is CASSQGPRETQFF.

A word on this clonotype: Without the conserved terminal phenylalanine or tryptophan, this CDR3 likely stems from a read error. The limits of the CDR3 on the DNA are not certain, so only TCRdb's listed CDR3 is given. V and J are TRBV6-6 and TRBJ2-6; the D call TRBD1 from the table was never checked on the DNA. The CDR3 length is 19 residues, termini included. CDR1 and CDR2 from the germline V gene are MNHNY and SVGAGI (reference sequence). The CDR3 region is CASTSTGGAGSAGANVLIL.

Remarks on this clonotype: This may come from a read error, since a much larger clone is one base off. This chain links TRBV11-2 with TRBJ1-2, with a weak D call TRBD1 (6 bases). Between the trimmed V and J ends, which lost 11 bases and 7 bases, there was a span of 32 bases. Germline CDR1 reads SGHAT; CDR2 reads FQNNGV. This CDR3 spans 17 amino acids. As DNA, the CDR3 is TGTGCCGGCGTCAAAACTCGCACAAAACAGGGTTTGGGTGGCTACACCTTC. Encoded protein: CAGVKTRTKQGLGGYTF.

This clonotype was seen a handful of times. The rearrangement joins TRBV24-1 to TRBJ2-1; no clear D gene. The V end was cut by 3 bases, the J end by 6 bases, with 11 bases between. Germline lookup yields CDR1 KGHDR and CDR2 SFDVKD. The CDR3 consists of 14 residues. CDR3: CATSDVGVFNEQFF. CDR3 DNA: TGTGCCACCAGTGATGTTGGAGTTTTCAATGAGCAGTTCTTC.

In the case of this clonotype: An end of the junction differs from the germline gene, which may be a read error. The gene calls are TRBV7-9 and TRBJ2-5, with 11 bases aligning to TRBD2. The CDR3 covers 14 residues. CDR1 is SEHNR and CDR2 is FQNEAQ in the germline V gene (reference sequence). CDR3 DNA sequence: TGTGCCGGCAGCCGGACTAGCGGGTACAATGAGCAGTACTTC. It specifies CAGSRTSGYNEQYF.

The CDR3 reads CASSYGTSGMDKVYEQYF. DNA for the CDR3: TGTGCCAGTAGTTACGGGACTAGCGGGATGGATAAGGTCTACGAGCAGTACTTC. The genes are TRBV19 and TRBJ2-7; 13 bases are shared with TRBD2. Germline V gene data show CDR1 as LNHDA and CDR2 as SQIVND (reference sequence). V was pared by 5 bases and J by 3 bases, with 13 bases of the junction left unmatched. There are 18 residues in the CDR3.

Many counts were recorded for this clonotype. The CDR3 DNA follows: TGCGCCAGCAGCACGGGGACTAGCGGGAGATACGAGCAGTACTTC. It specifies CASSTGTSGRYEQYF. This chain connects TRBV5-1 to TRBJ2-7; 14 bases match TRBD2. The J segment lost 4 bases and the V segment lost 4 bases, leaving 4 bases of the junction unmatched. This CDR3 has 15 residues. Germline values: CDR1 SGHRS, CDR2 YFSETQ.

The chain links TRBV11-2 to TRBJ2-7; D might be TRBD1 or TRBD2, each matching 5 bases. The CDR3 is made up of 13 amino acids. Germline CDR1 reads SGHAT; CDR2 reads FQNNGV. V lost 6 bases and J 6 bases, leaving 15 bases between the germline ends. The CDR3, as DNA: TGTGCCAGCAGGAAAGGCAGGGAGTTCGAGCAGTACTTC. It is translated as CASRKGREFEQYF. The whole variable domain, remainder taken from reference TRBV11-2 and TRBJ2-7, is EAGVAQSPRYKIIEKRQSVAFWCNPISGHATLYWYQQILGQGPKLLIQFQNNGVVDDSQLPKDRFSAERLKGVDSTLKIQPAKLEDSAVYLCASRKGREFEQYFGPGTRLTVT.

V usage is TRBV27 and J usage is TRBJ2-7; D perhaps matches TRBD2 (6 bases). Germline V gene sequence: CDR1 MNHEY, CDR2 SMNVEV (reference sequence). Deletions cut 5 bases from V and 6 bases from J, with 11 bases between. The CDR3 contains 12 residues. The CDR3 DNA sequence: TGTGCCAGCAGTCCGACTAGGTTCGAGCAGTACTTC. It is translated as CASSPTRFEQYF.

The chain couples TRBV6-2 or TRBV6-3 to TRBJ2-1, with TRBD2 matching 13 bases. Germline V gives CDR1 MNHEY, CDR2 SVGEGT. The CDR3 runs 14 residues. Trimming at V came to 6 bases and at J to 14 bases, leaving 10 bases not matched to a gene. The CDR3 nucleotides are TGTGCCAGCAGACTAGCGGGAGGGCGATCCGGGGAGTTCTTC. Translation: CASRLAGGRSGEFF.

The chain has TRBV6-2 or TRBV6-3 and TRBJ2-7; weak D call: TRBD1 (6 bases). The DNA end lines up better with TRBJ2-5; the J call may be wrong. CDR3 length equals 14 residues. Germline assignment: CDR1 MNHEY and CDR2 SVGEGT. Here the CDR3 reads CASSYGQRKQTQYF. Here the CDR3 DNA reads TGTGCCAGCAGTTACGGACAGAGGAAGCAGACCCAGTACTTC.

The CDR3 DNA sequence: TGCAGTGCTAAAGGGGGGGTGAGGAACACTGAAGCTTTCTTT. This gives the protein CSAKGGVRNTEAFF. The V and J genes are TRBV20-1 and TRBJ1-1; maybe TRBD1 (6 bases). CDR1 and CDR2 from the germline V gene are DFQATT and SNEGSKA (reference sequence). V dropped 4 bases and J dropped 1 base, with 13 bases sitting between them. CDR3 length equals 14 residues.

The chain is built from TRBV9 and TRBJ2-7; 8 positions agree with TRBD2. The CDR3 runs 16 residues. V gave up 2 bases and J gave up 4 bases; unmatched junction bases: 11. Looked up from germline, CDR1 is SGDLS and CDR2 is YYNGEE. CDR3 DNA sequence: TGTGCCAGCAGCGTGTCGACTAGCGCCCACCTTTACGAGCAGTACTTC. Protein product: CASSVSTSAHLYEQYF.

This chain connects TRBV9 to TRBJ2-2, with 10 bases aligning to TRBD2. Germline lookup yields CDR1 SGDLS and CDR2 YYNGEE. The CDR3 covers 17 residues. The junction had 11 bases not matched to a gene; V was cut back by 3 bases and J by 6 bases. In DNA form, the CDR3 reads TGTGCCAGCAGCGAGAGGACAGAAAGCGGGAGGGCCGGGGAGCTGTTTTTT. This translates into CASSERTESGRAGELFF.

With respect to this clonotype: This could be a read error, since a much larger clone is one nucleotide away. V usage is TRBV28 and J usage is TRBJ2-1; D is perhaps TRBD2 (6 bases). Germline CDR1 and CDR2: MDHEN and SYDVKM. The CDR3 is made up of 16 amino acids. V was clipped by 3 bases and J by 5 bases, with 17 bases between them. CDR3 residues: CASSFLGRGWHNEQFF. CDR3 coding DNA: TGTGCCAGCAGTTTTCTCGGACGGGGGTGGCACAATGAGCAGTTCTTC.

This clonotype has just a few counts. This chain links TRBV21-1 with TRBJ2-5; TRBD1, the table's D call, was not compared with the DNA. TRBV21-1 constitutes a pseudogene. The CDR3 runs 15 residues. The CDR3 DNA follows: TGTGCCAGCAGCGGGCGGGGAGCGGTGAAAGAGACCCAGTACTTC. It is translated as CASSGRGAVKETQYF.

Note on this clonotype: At one end, the junction sequence differs from germline, possibly due to a read error. The genes are TRBV7-9 and TRBJ2-5; D not resolved. The CDR3 consists of 13 residues. The germline V gene encodes CDR1 SEHNR and CDR2 FQNEAQ (reference sequence). This chain's CDR3 is CAGSSGSWETQYF. CDR3 nucleotide sequence: TGTGCCGGCAGCTCCGGGTCGTGGGAGACCCAGTACTTC.

The CDR3 DNA is TGTGCCAGCAGCCCGAGGGTACTTAGCGGGGAAAGGGCCTACGAGCAGTACTTC. Translating gives CASSPRVLSGERAYEQYF. This chain joins TRBV7-2 and TRBJ2-7, with 8 bases matching TRBD2. The J segment lost 2 bases and the V segment lost 5 bases, leaving 17 bases of the junction unmatched. Germline V lookup: CDR1 SGHTA, CDR2 FQGNSA. This CDR3 region has 18 residues.

The gene calls are TRBV9 and TRBJ2-5; 7 bases agree with TRBD1. The CDR3 has 14 residues. The germline gives CDR1 SGDLS, CDR2 YYNGEE. The trim removed 2 bases at V and 1 base at J, leaving 2 bases unmatched. CDR3: CASSVGQAQETQYF. The CDR3 DNA sequence: TGTGCCAGCAGCGTCGGACAGGCCCAAGAGACCCAGTACTTC.

The count of this clonotype is one. The chain combines TRBV7-8 with TRBJ2-3, with TRBD1 matching 10 bases. V dropped 4 bases and J dropped 2; count of bases not matched to a gene: 27. The germline V gene encodes CDR1 SGHVS and CDR2 FQNEAQ. The CDR3 contains 23 residues. In nucleotides, the CDR3 is TGTGCCAGCAGCTCCATTTACTCCAAGGGACAGGGGCTGGGATTCGGAGACACAGATACGCAGTATTTT. Its protein product is CASSSIYSKGQGLGFGDTDTQYF. The full variable domain, its missing parts supplied by reference TRBV7-8 and TRBJ2-3, is GAGVSQSPRYKVAKRGQDVALRCDPISGHVSLFWYQQALGQGPEFLTYFQNEAQLDKSGLPSDRFFAERPEGSVSTLKIQRTQQEDSAVYLCASSSIYSKGQGLGFGDTDTQYFGPGTRLTVL.

The chain links TRBV9 to TRBJ1-1; D is unclear. V was cut by 0 bases and J by 4 bases, with 13 bases left in between. The CDR3 spans 15 residues. CDR1 and CDR2 (germline): SGDLS, YYNGEE. CDR3 loop: CASSVERVSPTEAFF. The DNA for the CDR3 is TGTGCCAGCAGCGTAGAGAGGGTTTCCCCCACTGAAGCTTTCTTT.